The present T cell receptor (beta chain) was sequenced within a study of blood T cell repertoires in COVID-19. Looking at the study overall: The study drew acute and convalescent COVID-19 samples from the United States, Italy and Spain.

The repertoire was sequenced with immunoSEQ multiplex PCR; TCRdb's copy has only in-frame clones and lacks some. The table has 100,000 or so clones, more than 70% seen once; the top ten hold 10% to 15%. V lost 6 bases to trimming and J lost 5 bases; unmatched junction nucleotides: 10. Germline V gene sequence: CDR1 LNHDA, CDR2 SQIVND (reference sequence). The CDR3 contains 15 residues. The chain links TRBV19 to TRBJ1-1, with 9 positions matching TRBD1. The sequenced sample was peripheral blood. This clonotype was obtained from a woman aged 60 to 75 in a cohort sampled during active or convalescent COVID-19. This CDR3 reads CASSPTGTGRTEAFF. CDR3 in DNA: TGTGCCAGTAGCCCCACCGGGACAGGGAGGACTGAAGCTTTCTTT.